This TCR beta chain was sequenced for a study of CD8+ T cells in alopecia areata. The study's findings and limits: Numerous clones, expanded in lesions, remained in scalp and blood during tofacitinib. In scalp samples, resident alphabeta T cells of normal skin are also sequenced.

A remark on this clone: The antigen is undetermined.

Noted treatment: oral pan-JAK inhibitor, 5-10 mg twice daily. Alopecia areata patients had lesional scalp punch biopsies and peripheral blood taken from them. Trimming took 6 bases from V and 3 from J; bases not matched to a gene: 9. The CDR3 runs 16 residues. Germline loops: CDR1 MNHEY, CDR2 SMNVEV (reference sequence). Extraction of RNA preceded its reverse transcription into cDNA, which served as the sequencing template. TCRdb keeps only in-frame clones here, not all; method: immunoSEQ multiplex PCR. This sample carries some 100,000 clones, roughly 50% of them seen once, and the ten largest clones take just under 30%.

This rearrangement joins TRBV27 to TRBJ1-4; 8 bases are a match to TRBD1. The material was CD8+ T cells sorted from blood, obtained at week 4, from a patient treated with tofacitinib. This receptor was obtained from a human donor with alopecia areata. Here the CDR3 DNA reads TGTGCCAGCAGAGGGGTCTCGGGACAGGCTAATGAAAAACTGTTTTTT. Amino acids: CASRGVSGQANEKLFF.